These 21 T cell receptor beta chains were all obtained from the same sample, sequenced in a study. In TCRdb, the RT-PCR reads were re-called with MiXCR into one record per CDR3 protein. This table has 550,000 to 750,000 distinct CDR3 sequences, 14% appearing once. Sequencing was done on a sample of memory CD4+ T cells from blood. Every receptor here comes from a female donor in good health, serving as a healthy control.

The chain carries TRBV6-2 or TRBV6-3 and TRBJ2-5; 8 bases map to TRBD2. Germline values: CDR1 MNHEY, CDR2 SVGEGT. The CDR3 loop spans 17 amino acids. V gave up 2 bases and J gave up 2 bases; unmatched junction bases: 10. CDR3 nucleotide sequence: TGTGCCAGCAGTTACCCCCTGAACGCGGGAGGACAAGAGACCCAGTACTTC. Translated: CASSYPLNAGGQETQYF.

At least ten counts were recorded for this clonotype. The CDR3 sequence is CASSVRGRETQYF. CDR3 bases: TGTGCCAGCAGCGTCAGGGGGCGAGAGACCCAGTACTTC. The chain couples TRBV7-2 to TRBJ2-5; 8 nucleotides match TRBD1. V lost 5 bases to trimming and J lost 4 bases; unmatched junction nucleotides: 3. Germline values: CDR1 SGHTA, CDR2 FQGNSA. This CDR3 is 13 amino acids long.

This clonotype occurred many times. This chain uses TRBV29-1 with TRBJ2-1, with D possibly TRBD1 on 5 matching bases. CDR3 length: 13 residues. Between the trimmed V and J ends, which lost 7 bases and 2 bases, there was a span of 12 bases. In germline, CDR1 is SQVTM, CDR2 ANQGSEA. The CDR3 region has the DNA TGCAGCGCGCGCGACAGAACCTACAATGAGCAGTTCTTC. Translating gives CSARDRTYNEQFF.

The CDR3 DNA reads as TGTGCCAGCAGTGACGTCCGAACTGGGGCCAACGTCCTGACTTTC. It translates to CASSDVRTGANVLTF. This chain uses TRBV6-1 with TRBJ2-6; no firm D call. Germline CDR1 reads MNHNS; CDR2 reads SASEGT. Trimming cost V 3 bases and J 2 bases, with 8 bases left between them. The CDR3 has 15 amino acids.

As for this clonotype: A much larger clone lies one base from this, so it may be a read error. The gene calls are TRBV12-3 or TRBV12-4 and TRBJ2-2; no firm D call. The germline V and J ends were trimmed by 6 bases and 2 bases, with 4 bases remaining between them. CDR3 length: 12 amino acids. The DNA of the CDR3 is TGTGCCAGCAGGTATAACACCGGGGAGCTGTTTTTT. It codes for CASRYNTGELFF.

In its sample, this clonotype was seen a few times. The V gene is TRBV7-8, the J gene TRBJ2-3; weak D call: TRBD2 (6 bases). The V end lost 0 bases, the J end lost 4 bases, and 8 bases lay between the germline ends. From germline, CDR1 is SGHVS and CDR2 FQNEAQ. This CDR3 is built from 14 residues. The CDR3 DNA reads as TGTGCCAGCAGCTTAGCACGGGAGCCAGATACGCAGTATTTT. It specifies CASSLAREPDTQYF.

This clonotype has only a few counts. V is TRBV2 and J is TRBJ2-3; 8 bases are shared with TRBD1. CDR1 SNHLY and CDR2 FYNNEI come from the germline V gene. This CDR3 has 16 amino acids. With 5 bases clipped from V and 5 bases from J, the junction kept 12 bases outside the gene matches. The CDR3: CASSRVGRGRGDTQYF. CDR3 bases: TGTGCCAGCAGTCGGGTAGGCAGGGGGCGAGGAGATACGCAGTATTTT. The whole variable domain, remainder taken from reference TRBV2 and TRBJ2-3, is EPEVTQTPSHQVTQMGQEVILRCVPISNHLYFYWYRQILGQKVEFLVSFYNNEISEKSEIFDDQFSVERPDGSNFTLKIRSTKLEDSAMYFCASSRVGRGRGDTQYFGPGTRLTVL.

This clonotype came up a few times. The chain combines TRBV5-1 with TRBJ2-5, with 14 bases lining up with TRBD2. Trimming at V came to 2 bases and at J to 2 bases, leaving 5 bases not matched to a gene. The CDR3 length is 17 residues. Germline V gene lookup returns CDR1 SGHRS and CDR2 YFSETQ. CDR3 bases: TGCGCCAGCAGCTTCTCGGGACTAGCGGGAGCGCAAGAGACCCAGTACTTC. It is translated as CASSFSGLAGAQETQYF.

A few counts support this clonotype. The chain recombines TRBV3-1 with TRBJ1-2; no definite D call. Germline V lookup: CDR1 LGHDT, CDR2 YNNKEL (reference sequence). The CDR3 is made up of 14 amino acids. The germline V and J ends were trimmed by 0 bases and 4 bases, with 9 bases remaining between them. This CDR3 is CASSQEIGPYGYTF. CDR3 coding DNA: TGTGCCAGCAGCCAAGAGATAGGGCCCTATGGCTACACCTTC.

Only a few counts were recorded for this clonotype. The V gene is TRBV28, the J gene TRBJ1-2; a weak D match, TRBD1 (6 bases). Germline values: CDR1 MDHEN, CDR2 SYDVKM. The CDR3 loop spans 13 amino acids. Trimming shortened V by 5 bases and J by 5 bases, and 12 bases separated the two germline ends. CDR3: CASSSVGGYGYTF. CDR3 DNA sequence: TGTGCCAGCAGTAGCGTAGGGGGGTATGGCTACACCTTC.

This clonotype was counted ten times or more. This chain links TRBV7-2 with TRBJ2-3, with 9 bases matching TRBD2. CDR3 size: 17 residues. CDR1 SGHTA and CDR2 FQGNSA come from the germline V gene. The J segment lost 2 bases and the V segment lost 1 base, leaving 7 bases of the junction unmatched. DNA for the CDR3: TGTGCCAGCAGCTTAGGGGCAGCGGGAGGCTCCACAGATACGCAGTATTTT. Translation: CASSLGAAGGSTDTQYF.

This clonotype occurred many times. The CDR3 loop is CASSLLALAGGEQYF. CDR3 bases: TGTGCCAGCAGTTTACTTGCGCTAGCGGGAGGCGAGCAGTACTTC. This chain uses TRBV12-3 or TRBV12-4 with TRBJ2-7; 11 bases agree with TRBD2. The CDR3 sequence is 15 residues long. Germline trimming cut 2 bases from V and 6 bases from J; bases unmatched to any gene: 6.

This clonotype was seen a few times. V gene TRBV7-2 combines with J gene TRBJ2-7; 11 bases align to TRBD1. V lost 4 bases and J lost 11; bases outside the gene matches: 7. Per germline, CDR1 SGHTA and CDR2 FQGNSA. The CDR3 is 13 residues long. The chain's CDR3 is CASSSGQGAQEYF. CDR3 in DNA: TGTGCCAGCAGCTCCGGACAGGGGGCGCAGGAGTACTTC.

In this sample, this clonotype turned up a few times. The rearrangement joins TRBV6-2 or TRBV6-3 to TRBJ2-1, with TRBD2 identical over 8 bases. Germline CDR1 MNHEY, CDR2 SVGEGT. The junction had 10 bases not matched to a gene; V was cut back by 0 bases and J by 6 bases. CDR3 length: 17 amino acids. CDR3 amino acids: CASSYSNWGLGSNEQFF. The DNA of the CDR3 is TGTGCCAGCAGTTACTCTAATTGGGGACTAGGATCCAATGAGCAGTTCTTC.

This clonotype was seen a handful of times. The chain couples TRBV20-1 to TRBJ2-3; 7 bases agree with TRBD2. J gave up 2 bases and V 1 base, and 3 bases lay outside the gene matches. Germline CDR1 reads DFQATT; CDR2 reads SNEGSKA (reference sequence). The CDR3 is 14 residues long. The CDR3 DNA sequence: TGCAGTGCTAGAGTGGGGGGGGTCACAGATACGCAGTATTTT. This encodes CSARVGGVTDTQYF.

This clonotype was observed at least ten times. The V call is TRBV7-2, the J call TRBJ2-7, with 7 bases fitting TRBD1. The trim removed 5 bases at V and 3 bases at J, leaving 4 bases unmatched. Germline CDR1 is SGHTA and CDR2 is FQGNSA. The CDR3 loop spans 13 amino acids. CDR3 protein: CASSDDRVYEQYF. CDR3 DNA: TGTGCCAGCAGCGACGACAGGGTCTACGAGCAGTACTTC.

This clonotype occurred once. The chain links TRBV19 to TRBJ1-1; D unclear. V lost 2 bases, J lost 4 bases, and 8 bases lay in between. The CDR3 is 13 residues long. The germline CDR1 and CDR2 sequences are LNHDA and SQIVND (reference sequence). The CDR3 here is CASSINTGTEAFF. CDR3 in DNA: TGTGCCAGTAGTATAAACACGGGCACTGAAGCTTTCTTT.

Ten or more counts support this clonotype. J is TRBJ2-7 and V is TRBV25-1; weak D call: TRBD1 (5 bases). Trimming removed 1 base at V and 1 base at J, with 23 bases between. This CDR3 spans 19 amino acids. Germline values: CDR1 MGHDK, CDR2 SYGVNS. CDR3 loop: CASSESGRRPNKGSYEQYF. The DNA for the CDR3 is TGTGCCAGCAGTGAATCTGGAAGGCGGCCTAACAAGGGGTCCTACGAGCAGTACTTC.

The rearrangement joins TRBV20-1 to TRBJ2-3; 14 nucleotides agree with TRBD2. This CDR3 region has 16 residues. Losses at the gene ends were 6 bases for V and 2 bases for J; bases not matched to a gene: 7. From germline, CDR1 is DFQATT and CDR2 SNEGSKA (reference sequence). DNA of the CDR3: TGCAGTGCAAAGGGACTAGCGGGGGCCTACACAGATACGCAGTATTTT. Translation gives CSAKGLAGAYTDTQYF.

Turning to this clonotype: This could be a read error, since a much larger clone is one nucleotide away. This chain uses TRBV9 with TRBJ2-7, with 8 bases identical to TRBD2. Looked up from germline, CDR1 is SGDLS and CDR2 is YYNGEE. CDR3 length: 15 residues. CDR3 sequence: CASSVEALAAYEQNF. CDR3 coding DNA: TGTGCCAGCAGCGTAGAAGCACTAGCGGCCTACGAGCAGAACTTC.

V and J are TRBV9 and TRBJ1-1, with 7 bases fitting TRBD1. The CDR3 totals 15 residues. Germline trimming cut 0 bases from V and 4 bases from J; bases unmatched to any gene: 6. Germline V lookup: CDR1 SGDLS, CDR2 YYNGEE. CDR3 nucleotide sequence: TGTGCCAGCAGCGTAGCTGGGGGACAGATCACTGAAGCTTTCTTT. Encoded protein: CASSVAGGQITEAFF.